The 4 T cell receptor beta chains listed next were all sequenced from one sample in a study of blood T cell repertoires in COVID-19 (dated by TCRdb to 2020 to 2022). Libraries came from the immunoSEQ multiplex PCR assay. TCRdb re-hosts the immuneACCESS table, in-frame sequences only. Its copies lack some clones; in the studies checked, an unresolved V gene accounts for under half of them, and the cause for the rest is not known. The sample table shows 200,000 to 300,000 clones, and about 87% are seen once. Roughly 3.9% of the sample goes to the ten largest clones. The sequencing input was peripheral blood. Receptor source: a man between 60 and 75 years old who had recovered from COVID-19.

The chain employs TRBV7-2 and TRBJ2-3; D gene unclear. This CDR3 spans 14 amino acids. Germline CDR1 SGHTA, CDR2 FQGNSA. Trimming shortened V by 2 bases and J by 4 bases, and 10 bases separated the two germline ends. The DNA for the CDR3 is TGTGCCAGCAGCTTATCGTCCCGGGCAGATACGCAGTATTTT. The encoded protein is CASSLSSRADTQYF.

The chain recombines TRBV30 with TRBJ1-4, with 8 bases lining up with TRBD1. From germline, CDR1 is GTSNPN and CDR2 SVGIG (reference sequence). The CDR3 spans 15 residues. V lost 2 bases, J lost 5 bases, and 7 bases stayed unmatched. The CDR3 region has the DNA TGTGCCTGGAGTTTAAGACAGGGGCCCAATGAAAAACTGTTTTTT. The encoded protein is CAWSLRQGPNEKLFF.

CDR3 sequence reads: CASSQDLDRGTDTQYF. The CDR3 DNA follows: TGTGCCAGCAGCCAAGATCTGGACAGGGGAACAGATACGCAGTATTTT. V gene TRBV4-2 combines with J gene TRBJ2-3; 9 bases line up with TRBD1. The length of the CDR3 is 16 residues. V lost 0 bases to trimming and J lost 3 bases; unmatched junction nucleotides: 4. The germline V gene has CDR1 LGHNA and CDR2 YNFKEQ.

In this sample, this clone turned up a few times. The gene calls are TRBV5-5 and TRBJ1-2; D is unclear. This CDR3 has 11 residues. V shed 5 bases and J shed 8 bases, with 10 bases lying between them. The germline V gene has CDR1 SGHKS and CDR2 YYEKEE (reference sequence). CDR3 region: CASSLSHGYTF. In nucleotides, the CDR3 is TGTGCCAGCAGTTTGAGCCACGGCTACACCTTC.